This TCR beta chain comes out of a study of identical twins. The CDR3 length is 15 residues. The germline CDR1 and CDR2 sequences are SGDLS and YYNGEE. V was cut by 0 bases and J by 2 bases, with 12 bases left in between. This clonotype was seen a handful of times. Antigen specificity is unknown. Healthy Caucasians made up all donors. Broader study findings: Memory repertoires showed no such pattern, whereas abundant cord blood beta clonotypes carried fewer insertions.

One entry per CDR3 protein results from TCRdb running MiXCR on the 5' RACE reads. This sample has fewer than 500,000 distinct CDR3 sequences, with more than 13% found just once. The same data also went into a second study, on yellow fever vaccine responses in identical twins.

This sequence originates from a young woman in good health. Input material: CD4+ T cells sorted from blood. The gene calls are TRBV9 and TRBJ2-7; the D gene is possibly TRBD1 (6 bases). This CDR3 reads CASSVGWQGTYEQYF. In DNA, the CDR3 is TGTGCCAGCAGCGTAGGATGGCAGGGGACCTACGAGCAGTACTTC.